Below, 25 T cell receptor beta chains from the same sample are listed, as sequenced in a study of monozygotic twins with inflammatory bowel disease. TCRdb reanalyzed the 5' RACE reads and collapses them to one entry per CDR3 protein, without DNA. The repertoire shows 150,000 or so distinct CDR3 sequences; the top ten hold roughly 1.2%. The source material was blood. Every receptor here comes from a human donor with ulcerative colitis or Crohn's disease, or a healthy co-twin of an affected twin (not recorded which).

The chain joins TRBV2 to TRBJ2-1. The CDR3 is 11 amino acids. Germline V gene sequence: CDR1 SNHLY, CDR2 FYNNEI. CDR3: CASRVPNEQFF.

V usage is TRBV4-3 and J usage is TRBJ2-1; TCRdb outputs TRBD2, but without DNA this stays unchecked. The CDR3 is made up of 17 amino acids. Germline V CDR1 and CDR2: LGHNA, YSLEER. The CDR3 loop reads CASSQELREAGGNEQFF.

The chain is built from TRBV12-3 or TRBV12-4 and TRBJ1-5. The CDR3 covers 15 residues. This CDR3 is CASSSEGGANQPQHF.

The rearrangement links TRBV4-1 to TRBJ2-7; TCRdb's D call, TRBD2, is unchecked because there is no DNA. CDR3 length equals 16 residues. Germline-derived CDR1 and CDR2 are MGHRA and YSYEKL. CDR3 residues: CASSQEPSGRSHEQYF.

The rearrangement joins TRBV7-6 to TRBJ2-7; TCRdb's D call, TRBD1, is unchecked because there is no DNA. The CDR3 runs to 17 residues. The germline V gene encodes CDR1 SGHVS and CDR2 FNYEAQ. This CDR3 reads CASSLTQGLANSYEQYF.

The gene calls are TRBV14 and TRBJ2-5; lacking DNA, the TRBD1 call made by TCRdb goes unchecked. The CDR3 is 15 amino acids. Per germline, CDR1 SGHDN and CDR2 FVKESK. This CDR3 reads CASSETGFGQETQYF.

V usage is TRBV7-9 and J usage is TRBJ2-1. The CDR3 covers 15 residues. Germline V lookup: CDR1 SEHNR, CDR2 FQNEAQ (reference sequence). The CDR3 protein is CASSPKVVSYNEQFF. Drawing the rest from reference TRBV7-9 and TRBJ2-1, the complete variable domain is DTGVSQNPRHKITKRGQNVTFRCDPISEHNRLYWYRQTLGQGPEFLTYFQNEAQLEKSRLLSDRFSAERPKGSFSTLEIQRTEQGDSAMYLCASSPKVVSYNEQFFGPGTRLTVL.

The rearrangement links TRBV28 to TRBJ1-5; absent DNA, TCRdb's TRBD1 call cannot be checked. Germline V gene data show CDR1 as MDHEN and CDR2 as SYDVKM. This CDR3 has 13 residues. CDR3: CASRGQGDQPQHF.

J is TRBJ1-5 and V is TRBV25-1. This CDR3 spans 14 amino acids. Germline CDR1 MGHDK, CDR2 SYGVNS. This CDR3 reads CASSVIGEVQPQHF.

The genes are TRBV6-1 and TRBJ1-1; lacking DNA, the TRBD1 call made by TCRdb goes unchecked. The CDR3 has 15 amino acids. Germline V CDR1 and CDR2: MNHNS, SASEGT. CDR3 sequence reads: CASSQDRGANTEAFF.

This chain uses TRBV20-1 with TRBJ1-2; lacking DNA, the TRBD1 call made by TCRdb goes unchecked. CDR3 length: 13 residues. Germline assignment: CDR1 DFQATT and CDR2 SNEGSKA (reference sequence). CDR3 region: CSEGGPTGTGYTF.

The V and J genes are TRBV4-2 and TRBJ2-1; the D call of TRBD2 rests on TCRdb alone, since no DNA is present to check it. This CDR3 region has 18 residues. Germline lookup yields CDR1 LGHNA and CDR2 YNFKEQ. CDR3 amino acids: CASSQLGTISGVGNEQFF.

The V and J genes are TRBV7-6 and TRBJ2-1. Germline loops: CDR1 SGHVS, CDR2 FNYEAQ. This CDR3 is built from 12 residues. CDR3: CASSLRSDEQFF.

The chain carries TRBV7-2 and TRBJ2-2; absent DNA, TCRdb's TRBD1 call cannot be checked. Germline CDR1 SGHTA, CDR2 FQGNSA. This CDR3 contains 15 residues. The CDR3 here is CASSLLQGASGELFF.

The V call is TRBV3-1, the J call TRBJ2-7. Germline CDR1 reads LGHDT; CDR2 reads YNNKEL (reference sequence). The CDR3 sequence is 14 residues long. The CDR3 protein is CVSSHDGGSYEQYF.

The chain carries TRBV7-2 and TRBJ1-1; TCRdb's D call of TRBD1 is untestable without DNA. The CDR3 length is 13 residues. Germline CDR1 reads SGHTA; CDR2 reads FQGNSA. The CDR3 sequence is CASSLAWDRGAFF.

J is TRBJ2-3 and V is TRBV5-1; checking the TCRdb D call of TRBD2 is not possible without DNA. The CDR3 has 17 residues. The germline V gene has CDR1 SGHRS and CDR2 YFSETQ. CDR3 sequence: CASSLGLAGGPTDTQYF.

The chain employs TRBV5-1 and TRBJ2-3; without DNA, the TCRdb call of TRBD1 cannot be checked. The CDR3 is made up of 14 amino acids. Germline V gives CDR1 SGHRS, CDR2 YFSETQ. CDR3 sequence: CASRTGGGTDTQYF.

The J gene is TRBJ2-5, the V gene TRBV20-1; checking the TCRdb D call of TRBD1 is not possible without DNA. The CDR3 is 14 residues long. From germline, CDR1 is DFQATT and CDR2 SNEGSKA (reference sequence). CDR3 in amino acids: CSATTGQGEKTQYF.

The chain combines TRBV5-6 with TRBJ2-7; TCRdb lists TRBD1, though no DNA is available to test this call. The CDR3 has 14 residues. Germline assignment: CDR1 SGHDT and CDR2 YYEEEE. The CDR3 reads CASSLEPGTYEQYF.

V gene TRBV14 combines with J gene TRBJ1-1; TCRdb's assignment of TRBD1 cannot be checked, as there is no DNA. The CDR3 length is 15 residues. Germline CDR1 SGHDN, CDR2 FVKESK. The CDR3 spells CASSQDVGELTEAFF.

The chain has TRBV11-2 and TRBJ2-1; with no DNA, the TCRdb D assignment of TRBD2 cannot be verified. This CDR3 has 20 amino acids. In germline, CDR1 is SGHAT, CDR2 FQNNGV. The chain's CDR3 is CASTTGTSGRVLRESNEQFF. Full variable domain (remainder filled in from reference TRBV11-2 and TRBJ2-1): EAGVAQSPRYKIIEKRQSVAFWCNPISGHATLYWYQQILGQGPKLLIQFQNNGVVDDSQLPKDRFSAERLKGVDSTLKIQPAKLEDSAVYLCASTTGTSGRVLRESNEQFFGPGTRLTVL.

V usage is TRBV27 and J usage is TRBJ1-2; the TCRdb D gene call, TRBD1, has no DNA to confirm it. This CDR3 has 16 residues. Germline V gives CDR1 MNHEY, CDR2 SMNVEV (reference sequence). CDR3 protein: CASSLSFGGRGYGYTF.

The chain couples TRBV10-2 to TRBJ2-1; TCRdb's D call of TRBD2 is untestable without DNA. Germline CDR1 reads WSHSY; CDR2 reads SAAADI. There are 19 residues in the CDR3. The CDR3 loop is CASSVLWTSGRALTNEQFF.

This rearrangement joins TRBV5-6 to TRBJ1-1; TCRdb indicates TRBD1, and absent DNA this call remains unverified. Germline CDR1 SGHDT, CDR2 YYEEEE. The CDR3 totals 13 residues. The CDR3 spells CASSFGGRVEAFF.